This TCR beta chain stems from a study of blood T cell repertoires in COVID-19. Study at large: Collection of acute and convalescent COVID-19 samples took place in the United States, Italy and Spain.

This clone has a handful of counts. Authors' processing steps: Amplification from reference gene primers served as the basis for estimated nucleated cell counts. Measured with immunoSEQ multiplex PCR; TCRdb has only the in-frame clones, and not every one. Clone size and the V and J calls come from that table; the DNA yielded D and trimming. Here the sample spans more than 250,000 clones, around 86% being singletons. The sequenced material came from peripheral blood. This TCR was recovered from a man between 45 and 60 years old with active or convalescent COVID-19.

CDR3 nucleotides: TGTGCCAGCAGTTCATACAGGGGGCCCTATGGCTACACCTTC. Amino acids: CASSSYRGPYGYTF. The rearrangement joins TRBV28 to TRBJ1-2, with 9 positions matching TRBD1. The germline CDR1 and CDR2 sequences are MDHEN and SYDVKM. The CDR3 loop spans 14 amino acids. The J segment lost 4 bases and the V segment lost 4 bases, leaving 4 bases of the junction unmatched.